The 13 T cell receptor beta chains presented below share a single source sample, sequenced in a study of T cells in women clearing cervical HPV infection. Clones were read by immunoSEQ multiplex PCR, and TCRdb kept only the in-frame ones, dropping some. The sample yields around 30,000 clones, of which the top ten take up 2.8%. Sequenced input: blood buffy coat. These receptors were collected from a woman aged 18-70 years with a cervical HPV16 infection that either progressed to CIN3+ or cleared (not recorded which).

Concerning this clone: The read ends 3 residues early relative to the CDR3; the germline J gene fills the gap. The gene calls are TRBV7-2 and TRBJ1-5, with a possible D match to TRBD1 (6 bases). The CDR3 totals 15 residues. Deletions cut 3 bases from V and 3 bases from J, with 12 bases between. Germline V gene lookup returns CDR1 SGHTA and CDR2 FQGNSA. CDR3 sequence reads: CASSFKQGPNQPQHF. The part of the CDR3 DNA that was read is TGTGCCAGCAGCTTTAAACAGGGTCCCAATCAGCCC.

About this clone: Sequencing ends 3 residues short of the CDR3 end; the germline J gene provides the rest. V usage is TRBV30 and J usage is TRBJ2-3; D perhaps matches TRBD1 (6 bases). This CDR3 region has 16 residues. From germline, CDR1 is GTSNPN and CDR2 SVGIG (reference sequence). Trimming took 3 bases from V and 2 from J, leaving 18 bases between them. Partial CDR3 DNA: TGTGCCTGGAGGGGTACGCAAGTGGGGGCCACAGATACG. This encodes CAWRGTQVGATDT. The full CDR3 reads CAWRGTQVGATDTQYF. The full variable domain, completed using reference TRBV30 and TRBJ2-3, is SQTIHQWPATLVQPVGSPLSLECTVEGTSNPNLYWYRQAAGRGLQLLFYSVGIGQISSEVPQNLSASRPQDRQFILSSKKLLLSDSGFYLCAWRGTQVGATDTQYFGPGTRLTVL.

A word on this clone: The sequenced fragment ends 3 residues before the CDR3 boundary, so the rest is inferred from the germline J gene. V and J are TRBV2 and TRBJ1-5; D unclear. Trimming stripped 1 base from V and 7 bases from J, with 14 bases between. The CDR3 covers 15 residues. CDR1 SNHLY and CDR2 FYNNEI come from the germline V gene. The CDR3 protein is CASSEGGSRIQPQHF. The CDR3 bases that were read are TGTGCCAGCAGTGAAGGTGGCAGCAGGATCCAGCCC.

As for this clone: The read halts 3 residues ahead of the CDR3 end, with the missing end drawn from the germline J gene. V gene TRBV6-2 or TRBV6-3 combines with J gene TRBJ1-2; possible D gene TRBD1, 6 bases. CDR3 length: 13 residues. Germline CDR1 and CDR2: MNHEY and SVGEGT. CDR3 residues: CASSYWDNTGYTF. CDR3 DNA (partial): TGTGCCAGCAGTTACTGGGACAATACGGGC.

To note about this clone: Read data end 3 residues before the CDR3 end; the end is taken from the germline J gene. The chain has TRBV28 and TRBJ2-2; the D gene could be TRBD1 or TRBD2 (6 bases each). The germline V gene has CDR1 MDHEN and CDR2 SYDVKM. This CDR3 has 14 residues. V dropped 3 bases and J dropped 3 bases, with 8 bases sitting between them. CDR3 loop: CASSLEGDTGELFF. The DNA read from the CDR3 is TGTGCCAGCAGTTTGGAGGGGGACACCGGGGAG. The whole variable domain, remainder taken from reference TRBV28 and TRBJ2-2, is DVKVTQSSRYLVKRTGEKVFLECVQDMDHENMFWYRQDPGLGLRLIYFSYDVKMKEKGDIPEGYSVSREKKERFSLILESASTNQTSMYLCASSLEGDTGELFFGEGSRLTVL.

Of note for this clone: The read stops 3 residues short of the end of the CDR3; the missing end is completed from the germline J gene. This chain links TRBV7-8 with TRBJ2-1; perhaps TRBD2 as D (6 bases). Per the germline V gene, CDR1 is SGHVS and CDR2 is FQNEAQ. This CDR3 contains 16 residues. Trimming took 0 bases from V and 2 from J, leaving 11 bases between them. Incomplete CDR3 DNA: TGTGCCAGCAGCTTAGCCGAGGGCGGGGCCTACAATGAG. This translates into CASSLAEGGAYNE. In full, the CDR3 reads CASSLAEGGAYNEQFF.

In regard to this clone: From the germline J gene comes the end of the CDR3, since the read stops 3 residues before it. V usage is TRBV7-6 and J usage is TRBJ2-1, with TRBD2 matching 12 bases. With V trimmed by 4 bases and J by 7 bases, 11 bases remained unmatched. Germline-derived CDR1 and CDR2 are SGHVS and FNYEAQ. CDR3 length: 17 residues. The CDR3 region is CASSSPDLAGGLNEQFF. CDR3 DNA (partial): TGTGCCAGCAGCTCCCCTGATCTAGCGGGAGGGCTGAATGAG.

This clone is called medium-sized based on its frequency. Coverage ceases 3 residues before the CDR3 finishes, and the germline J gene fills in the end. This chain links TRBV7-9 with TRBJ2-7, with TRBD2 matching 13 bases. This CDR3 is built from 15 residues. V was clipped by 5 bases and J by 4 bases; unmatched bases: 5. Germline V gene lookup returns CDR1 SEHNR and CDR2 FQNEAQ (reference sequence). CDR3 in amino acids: CASSGLAGDAYEQYF. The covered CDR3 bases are TGTGCCAGCAGCGGACTAGCGGGGGACGCTTACGAG.

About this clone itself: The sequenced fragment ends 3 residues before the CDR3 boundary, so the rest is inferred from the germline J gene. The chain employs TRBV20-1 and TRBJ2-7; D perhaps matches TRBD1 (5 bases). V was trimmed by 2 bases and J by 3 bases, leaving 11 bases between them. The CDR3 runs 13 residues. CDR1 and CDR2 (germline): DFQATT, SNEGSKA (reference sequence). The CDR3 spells CSARIPGFYEQYF. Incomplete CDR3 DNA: TGCAGTGCTAGAATCCCAGGGTTCTACGAG.

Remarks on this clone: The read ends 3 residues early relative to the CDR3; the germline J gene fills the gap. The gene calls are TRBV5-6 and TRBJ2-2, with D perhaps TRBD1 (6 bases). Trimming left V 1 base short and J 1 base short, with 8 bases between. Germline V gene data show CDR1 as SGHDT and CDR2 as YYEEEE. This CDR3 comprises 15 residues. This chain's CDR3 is CASSLIGGNTGELFF. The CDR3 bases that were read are TGTGCCAGCAGCTTGATAGGGGGGAACACCGGGGAG.

The part of the CDR3 DNA that was read is TGCAGCGTTGCCGGGGTGTATGGC. Its translation is CSVAGVYG. The whole CDR3 sequence is CSVAGVYGYTF. The V call is TRBV29-1, the J call TRBJ1-2; D is unresolved. The DNA ends 3 residues before the CDR3 does, and the rest of the CDR3 is filled in from the germline J gene. Trimming pared 4 bases from V and 5 bases from J, leaving 8 bases between. Germline loops: CDR1 SQVTM, CDR2 ANQGSEA. CDR3 size: 11 residues.

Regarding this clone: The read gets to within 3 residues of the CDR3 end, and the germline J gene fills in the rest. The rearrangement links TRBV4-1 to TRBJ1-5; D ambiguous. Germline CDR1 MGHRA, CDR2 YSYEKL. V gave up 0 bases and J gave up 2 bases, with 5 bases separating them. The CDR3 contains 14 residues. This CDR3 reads CASSQETGNQPQHF. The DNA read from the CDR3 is TGCGCCAGCAGCCAAGAAACAGGCAATCAGCCC.

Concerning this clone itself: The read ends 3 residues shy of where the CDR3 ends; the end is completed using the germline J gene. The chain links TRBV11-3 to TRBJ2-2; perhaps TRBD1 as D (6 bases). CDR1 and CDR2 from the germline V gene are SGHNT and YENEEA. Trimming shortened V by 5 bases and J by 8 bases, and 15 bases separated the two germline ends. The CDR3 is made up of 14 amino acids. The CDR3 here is CASSLSGARGELFF. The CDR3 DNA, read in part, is TGTGCCAGCAGCCTCTCAGGGGCTAGAGGGGAG.